Below are 20 T cell receptor beta chains sequenced from a single sample in a study of OX40 agonist ivuxolimab in advanced cancers. TCRdb keeps only in-frame clones here, not all; method: immunoSEQ multiplex PCR. The sample yields about 84,000 clones, about 94% seen once. Sequencing used CD4+ or CD8+ T cells sorted from blood, obtained in a trial of the OX40 agonist ivuxolimab. These receptors were taken from an adult with an advanced solid tumor such as melanoma, head and neck, liver or kidney cancer.

J is TRBJ1-5 and V is TRBV5-6; the match to TRBD1 covers 7 bases. This CDR3 is built from 14 residues. J gave up 7 bases and V 5 bases, and 9 bases lay outside the gene matches. Germline CDR1 is SGHDT and CDR2 is YYEEEE. CDR3 DNA sequence: TGTGCCAGCAGTCCGAGGACAGGAAGACAGCCCCAGCATTTT. It yields the protein CASSPRTGRQPQHF.

The J gene is TRBJ2-2, the V gene TRBV9; D is undetermined. This CDR3 is built from 13 residues. In germline, CDR1 is SGDLS, CDR2 YYNGEE. V dropped 4 bases and J dropped 7 bases, with 11 bases sitting between them. The CDR3 sequence is CASSPGRGGELFF. In DNA, the CDR3 is TGTGCCAGCAGCCCTGGACGTGGCGGGGAGCTGTTTTTT. The complete variable domain, with remaining parts taken from reference TRBV9 and TRBJ2-2, reads DSGVTQTPKHLITATGQRVTLRCSPRSGDLSVYWYQQSLDQGLQFLIQYYNGEERAKGNILERFSAQQFPDLHSELNLSSLELGDSALYFCASSPGRGGELFFGEGSRLTVL.

The chain recombines TRBV29-1 with TRBJ2-3; D could derive from TRBD1 or TRBD2 (5 bases each). V lost 0 bases, J lost 7 bases, and 11 bases lay in between. Germline loops: CDR1 SQVTM, CDR2 ANQGSEA. The CDR3 extends over 13 amino acids. The CDR3 loop reads CSVEDLRGHTQYF. The DNA for the CDR3 is TGCAGCGTTGAAGATTTGAGGGGCCATACGCAGTATTTT.

The gene calls are TRBV27 and TRBJ1-1, with unresolved D. The V gene lost 5 bases and the J gene lost 1 base, with 11 bases spanning the gap. CDR1 and CDR2 (germline): MNHEY, SMNVEV (reference sequence). The CDR3 totals 14 residues. The CDR3 coding sequence is TGTGCCAGCAGTCCCGGAGTCCCGAACACTGAAGCTTTCTTT. This codes for CASSPGVPNTEAFF.

The chain employs TRBV29-1 and TRBJ2-7; 10 bases fit TRBD1. The junction had 7 bases not matched to a gene; V was cut back by 7 bases and J by 4 bases. The CDR3 covers 13 residues. CDR1 is SQVTM and CDR2 is ANQGSEA in the germline V gene. The CDR3 is CSGVRDRGYEQYF. As DNA, the CDR3 is TGCAGCGGAGTGCGGGACAGGGGTTACGAGCAGTACTTC.

The chain couples TRBV18 to TRBJ2-3, with D unresolved. The length of the CDR3 is 15 residues. CDR1 is KGHSH and CDR2 is LQKENI in the germline V gene. V was trimmed by 2 bases and J by 1 base, leaving 10 bases between them. CDR3 sequence reads: CASSPAGWGTDTQYF. In DNA, the CDR3 is TGTGCCAGCTCACCAGCAGGCTGGGGCACAGATACGCAGTATTTT. Drawing the rest from reference TRBV18 and TRBJ2-3, the complete variable domain is NAGVMQNPRHLVRRRGQEARLRCSPMKGHSHVYWYRQLPEEGLKFMVYLQKENIIDESGMPKERFSAEFPKEGPSILRIQQVVRGDSAAYFCASSPAGWGTDTQYFGPGTRLTVL.

The V call is TRBV13, the J call TRBJ2-7, with 8 bases lining up with TRBD1. V lost 5 bases to trimming and J lost 0 bases; unmatched junction nucleotides: 3. The germline V gene has CDR1 PRHDT and CDR2 FYEKMQ (reference sequence). CDR3 length: 14 amino acids. The CDR3 loop reads CASSATGVSYEQYF. The CDR3 coding sequence is TGTGCCAGCAGCGCGACAGGGGTCTCCTACGAGCAGTACTTC.

The chain carries TRBV11-2 and TRBJ1-2, with D possibly TRBD1 on 5 matching bases. With 5 bases removed from V and 5 bases from J, the gap between germline ends came to 18 bases. This CDR3 region has 15 residues. Germline CDR1 SGHAT, CDR2 FQNNGV. CDR3 sequence (DNA): TGTGCCAGCAGCACGGACGGGACTTATTGGTATGGCTACACCTTC. The encoded protein is CASSTDGTYWYGYTF. Full variable domain (remainder filled in from reference TRBV11-2 and TRBJ1-2): EAGVAQSPRYKIIEKRQSVAFWCNPISGHATLYWYQQILGQGPKLLIQFQNNGVVDDSQLPKDRFSAERLKGVDSTLKIQPAKLEDSAVYLCASSTDGTYWYGYTFGSGTRLTVV.

This clone occurred a few times. The CDR3 coding sequence is TGCGCCAGCAGCCTCCCTCCATGGGCGGGCCCAGTCTACGAGCAGTACTTC. Its protein is CASSLPPWAGPVYEQYF. This chain links TRBV4-3 with TRBJ2-7; D may be TRBD2 (5 bases). The CDR3 is 17 residues long. The V end was cut by 4 bases, the J end by 3 bases, with 22 bases between. Germline lookup yields CDR1 LGHNA and CDR2 YSLEER.

The chain carries TRBV4-1 and TRBJ1-3; D uncertain. V gave up 4 bases and J gave up 2 bases, with 12 bases separating them. The CDR3 is 15 amino acids. Germline V CDR1 and CDR2: MGHRA, YSYEKL. The CDR3 DNA is TGCGCCAGCAGCCCGGGCCCGGGTGCTGGAAACACCATATATTTT. Encoded protein: CASSPGPGAGNTIYF.

This chain connects TRBV6-5 to TRBJ1-2; 7 bases align to TRBD1. The CDR3 contains 12 residues. The J segment lost 2 bases and the V segment lost 10 bases, leaving 4 bases of the junction unmatched. Germline V gene lookup returns CDR1 MNHEY and CDR2 SVGAGI. CDR3 residues: CATSTGNYGYTF. DNA for the CDR3: TGTGCCACCTCGACAGGGAACTATGGCTACACCTTC.

The chain joins TRBV7-3 to TRBJ2-3, with TRBD1 as a possible D gene (5 bases). Germline assignment: CDR1 SGHTA and CDR2 FQGTGA. The CDR3 contains 16 residues. V dropped 2 bases and J dropped 5 bases, with 17 bases sitting between them. The CDR3, as DNA: TGTGCCAGCAGCTTACCCTCGGGCCTTAGGGGAGATACGCAGTATTTT. Translating gives CASSLPSGLRGDTQYF.

This clone was detected only once. The chain has TRBV30 and TRBJ1-4; D is uncertain. The CDR3 length is 12 residues. Trimming took off 4 bases at V and 8 bases at J, with 11 bases between the two ends. Germline-derived CDR1 and CDR2 are GTSNPN and SVGIG (reference sequence). CDR3 in amino acids: CAWTRTGEKLFF. In nucleotides, the CDR3 is TGTGCCTGGACCAGGACTGGAGAAAAACTGTTTTTT.

This clone occurred once. J is TRBJ2-1 and V is TRBV5-6; TRBD1 is a possible D gene (6 bases). This CDR3 has 17 residues. Germline V CDR1 and CDR2: SGHDT, YYEEEE. V was shortened by 6 bases and J by 10 bases, with 29 bases between the two germline ends. CDR3 DNA: TGTGCCAGCACCGTGGCGTCCCGACAGGTCCCGTGGTGGGAGCAGTTCTTC. Translated, it gives CASTVASRQVPWWEQFF.

CDR3 in amino acids: CASSPASGELFF. The CDR3 bases are TGTGCCAGCAGCCCCGCCAGCGGGGAGCTGTTTTTT. The rearrangement links TRBV13 to TRBJ2-2; D ambiguous. The CDR3 spans 12 residues. Per the germline V gene, CDR1 is PRHDT and CDR2 is FYEKMQ (reference sequence). The ends were cut back, 5 bases at V and 7 bases at J, with 8 bases in the middle. The variable domain in full, with the rest retrieved from reference TRBV13 and TRBJ2-2, is AAGVIQSPRHLIKEKRETATLKCYPIPRHDTVYWYQQGPGQDPQFLISFYEKMQSDKGSIPDRFSAQQFSDYHSELNMSSLELGDSALYFCASSPASGELFFGEGSRLTVL.

The chain carries TRBV25-1 and TRBJ1-1; D is undetermined. The CDR3 loop spans 11 amino acids. Looked up from germline, CDR1 is MGHDK and CDR2 is SYGVNS. Trimming pared 4 bases from V and 4 bases from J, leaving 4 bases between. The chain's CDR3 is CASSGLTEAFF. DNA for the CDR3: TGTGCCAGCAGTGGGCTCACTGAAGCTTTCTTT.

This rearrangement joins TRBV9 to TRBJ2-3; D may be TRBD2 (5 bases). This CDR3 spans 15 amino acids. The germline V gene has CDR1 SGDLS and CDR2 YYNGEE. Between the trimmed V and J ends, which lost 0 bases and 2 bases, there was a span of 10 bases. The CDR3 region is CASSVEAGLTDTQYF. DNA of the CDR3: TGTGCCAGCAGCGTAGAGGCAGGACTCACAGATACGCAGTATTTT.

The rearrangement uses TRBV9 and TRBJ2-1, with D possibly called TRBD1 or TRBD2 (6 bases each). V lost 1 base to trimming and J lost 7 bases, with 18 bases between them. The CDR3 is 16 residues long. Germline assignment: CDR1 SGDLS and CDR2 YYNGEE. The CDR3 DNA reads as TGTGCCAGCAGCGTAAGTGGAGGGGGACCGTGGAATGAGCAGTTCTTC. Its translation is CASSVSGGGPWNEQFF.

The rearrangement joins TRBV5-6 to TRBJ2-3, with no clear D. Trimming shortened V by 1 base and J by 0 bases, and 9 bases separated the two germline ends. The CDR3 consists of 15 residues. Looked up from germline, CDR1 is SGHDT and CDR2 is YYEEEE. In nucleotides, the CDR3 is TGTGCCAGCAGCTTGTCCCCTCCTAGCACAGATACGCAGTATTTT. It specifies CASSLSPPSTDTQYF.

The rearrangement joins TRBV6-6 to TRBJ2-2; D unclear. Germline V gene lookup returns CDR1 MNHNY and CDR2 SVGAGI (reference sequence). Trimming stripped 4 bases from V and 4 bases from J, with 7 bases between. This CDR3 is built from 13 residues. The CDR3 nucleotides read TGTGCCAGCAGTTTTGTAGGCACCGGGGAGCTGTTTTTT. Protein product: CASSFVGTGELFF.